This T cell receptor (beta chain) came from a study of T-cell memory formation after mild COVID-19. Study-wide background: TCR clusters mostly belonged to single donors. General study points: Memory from before infection featured some responding clones, which suggests cross-reactive memory joined. While clones contracting from day 15 to 85 were balanced between CD4 and CD8, later expanders leaned CD4+.

A few counts support this clonotype. Its antigen is unidentified. Losses at the gene ends were 1 base for V and 3 bases for J; bases not matched to a gene: 2. Looked up from germline, CDR1 is LNHNV and CDR2 is YYDKDF (reference sequence). This CDR3 contains 14 residues. TCRdb redid the calling of the 5' RACE reads with MiXCR, one entry per CDR3 protein. The sample holds approximately 400,000 distinct CDR3 sequences; about 24% are singletons and the top ten take 8.8%. Input material: PBMCs or a T cell subset sorted from them (not recorded which). This TCR came from an adult woman who had mild COVID-19 (a few samples of this study predate the infection). Cell type and time point are not known. This chain uses TRBV15 with TRBJ2-7, with 8 bases matching TRBD1. The CDR3 protein is CATSRGQGFYEQYF. CDR3 in DNA: TGTGCCACCAGCAGAGGACAGGGGTTCTACGAGCAGTACTTC.